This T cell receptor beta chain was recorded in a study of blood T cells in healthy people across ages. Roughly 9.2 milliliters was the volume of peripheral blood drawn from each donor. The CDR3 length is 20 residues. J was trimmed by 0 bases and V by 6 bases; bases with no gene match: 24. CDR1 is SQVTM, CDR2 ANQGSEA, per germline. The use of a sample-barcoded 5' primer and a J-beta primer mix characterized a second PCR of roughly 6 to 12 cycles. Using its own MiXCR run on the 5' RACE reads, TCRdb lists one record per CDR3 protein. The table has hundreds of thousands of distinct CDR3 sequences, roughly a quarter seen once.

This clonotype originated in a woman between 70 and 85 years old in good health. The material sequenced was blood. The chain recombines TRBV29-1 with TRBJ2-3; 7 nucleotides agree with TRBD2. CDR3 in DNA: TGCAGCGTCGTCCCCTTTTTAGCGGGCCTACCTCTTTCTAGCACAGATACGCAGTATTTT. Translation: CSVVPFLAGLPLSSTDTQYF.